This TCR beta chain was found in a study of T-cell reconstitution after alpha-beta-depleted transplantation in children. Whole-study results and caveats: Newly produced T cells mostly accounted for T-cell counts and diversity one year post-transplant.

Preparation of the TCRbeta library was carried out with unique molecular identifiers. Each CDR3 protein gets one entry after TCRdb re-called the PCR reads with MiXCR. The repertoire consists of tens of thousands of distinct CDR3 sequences, with 13% to 15% occurring once and the leading ten covering 27%. The length of the CDR3 is 13 residues. Germline lookup yields CDR1 ENHRY and CDR2 SYGVKD. The junction had 6 bases not matched to a gene; V was cut back by 6 bases and J by 7 bases. This clonotype was detected a few times. Its target is unknown. This sequence joins TRBV10-3 and TRBJ1-2, with 9 bases fitting TRBD1. The source of this sequence is a male patient aged 2-15 years who had a stem cell transplant for acute lymphoblastic leukemia, so the T cells may come from the graft donor. This material consisted of PBMCs, mostly from graft donor cells, taken 180 days after TCRalphabeta/CD19-depleted stem cell transplant. DNA for the CDR3: TGTGCCATCAGCGGACAGGGGACGAGTGGCTACACCTTC. Translated: CAISGQGTSGYTF.